The rows below give T cell receptor beta chains drawn from one sample of a study of T cell repertoires in cytomegalovirus infection. TCRdb called the reads again in MiXCR, with one record for every CDR3 protein. The profile covers roughly 640,000 distinct CDR3 sequences, with about 24% appearing a single time and approximately 8% taken by the ten largest. The sample was CD8+ T cells from PBMCs. The receptors were gathered from a human donor in good health (CMV status not recorded). Some clones in this sample may be carry-over from other donors' samples. CDR3s include the opening cysteine and the closing phenylalanine or tryptophan. The order of the fields is J gene, D gene, V gene, clone size, CDR3 protein, CDR3 DNA. D genes are given only for firm matches. Not all rows give a size; the values are once, few, many and, for expanded clones, a class.

j_gene: TRBJ2-7; d_gene: TRBD1; v_gene: TRBV14; abundance: -; CDR3aa: CASSQPGTGVYEQYF; CDR3nt: TGTGCCAGCAGCCAACCCGGGACAGGAGTTTACGAGCAGTACTTC
j_gene: TRBJ2-2; d_gene: -; v_gene: TRBV12-5; abundance: few; CDR3aa: CASGFTTEIQQRGELFF; CDR3nt: TGTGCTAGTGGTTTCACAACGGAGATCCAACAGAGGGGGGAGCTGTTTTTT
j_gene: TRBJ2-4; d_gene: TRBD1; v_gene: TRBV28; abundance: -; CDR3aa: CASSFTRDRGIQYF; CDR3nt: TGTGCCAGCAGTTTTACCCGGGACAGAGGAATTCAGTACTTC
j_gene: TRBJ1-2; d_gene: TRBD1; v_gene: TRBV10-3; abundance: -; CDR3aa: CAISEPAQGNYGYTF; CDR3nt: TGTGCCATCAGTGAGCCGGCACAGGGGAACTATGGCTACACCTTC
j_gene: TRBJ1-1; d_gene: -; v_gene: TRBV20-1; abundance: few; CDR3aa: CSAINRGEAEAFF; CDR3nt: TGCAGTGCTATTAACCGGGGAGAAGCTGAAGCTTTCTTT
j_gene: TRBJ2-1; d_gene: -; v_gene: TRBV7-9; abundance: few; CDR3aa: CASSKGGGDIYNEQFF; CDR3nt: TGTGCCAGCAGCAAGGGAGGGGGGGACATCTACAATGAGCAGTTCTTC
j_gene: TRBJ2-3; d_gene: -; v_gene: TRBV20-1; abundance: -; CDR3aa: CSAAGLTQITQYF; CDR3nt: TGCAGTGCCGCGGGACTTACACAGATAACGCAGTATTTT
j_gene: TRBJ2-7; d_gene: TRBD1; v_gene: TRBV2; abundance: few; CDR3aa: CASMTGGRDEQYF; CDR3nt: TGTGCCAGCATGACAGGGGGTCGGGACGAGCAGTACTTC
j_gene: TRBJ2-7; d_gene: TRBD1; v_gene: TRBV20-1; abundance: few; CDR3aa: CSAATRDSDYEQYF; CDR3nt: TGCAGTGCTGCTACCCGGGACAGCGATTACGAGCAGTACTTC
j_gene: TRBJ2-1; d_gene: -; v_gene: TRBV12-5; abundance: many; CDR3aa: CASGFAGNNEQFF; CDR3nt: TGTGCTAGTGGTTTCGCCGGTAACAATGAGCAGTTCTTC
j_gene: TRBJ2-2; d_gene: TRBD1; v_gene: TRBV2; abundance: -; CDR3aa: CAKTGATGELFF; CDR3nt: TGTGCCAAGACAGGGGCCACCGGGGAGCTGTTTTTT
j_gene: TRBJ2-1; d_gene: -; v_gene: TRBV7-7; abundance: many; CDR3aa: CASSSETQRDEQFF; CDR3nt: TGTGCTAGCAGCTCGGAAACGCAGCGTGACGAGCAGTTCTTC
j_gene: TRBJ2-5; d_gene: -; v_gene: TRBV2; abundance: -; CDR3aa: CASSGRVERFQETQYF; CDR3nt: TGTGCCAGCAGTGGGAGGGTAGAACGCTTTCAAGAGACCCAGTACTTC
j_gene: TRBJ1-1; d_gene: -; v_gene: TRBV29-1; abundance: -; CDR3aa: CSVGDRSMVTEAFF; CDR3nt: TGCAGCGTTGGAGACAGGTCGATGGTCACTGAAGCTTTCTTT
j_gene: TRBJ2-7; d_gene: -; v_gene: TRBV2; abundance: few; CDR3aa: CASRDRRDEQYF; CDR3nt: TGTGCCAGCAGGGACAGAAGAGACGAGCAGTACTTC
j_gene: TRBJ2-3; d_gene: TRBD2; v_gene: TRBV6-5; abundance: many; CDR3aa: CASSYSGGTDTQYF; CDR3nt: TGTGCCAGCAGCTATAGCGGGGGCACAGATACGCAGTATTTT
j_gene: TRBJ2-5; d_gene: -; v_gene: TRBV6-6; abundance: many; CDR3aa: CASSDGRGSQETQYF; CDR3nt: TGTGCCAGCAGTGACGGCAGGGGTTCTCAAGAGACCCAGTACTTC
j_gene: TRBJ2-3; d_gene: -; v_gene: TRBV28; abundance: many; CDR3aa: CASSLLGDTDTQYF; CDR3nt: TGTGCCAGCAGTTTATTAGGGGACACAGATACGCAGTATTTT
j_gene: TRBJ2-1; d_gene: TRBD2; v_gene: TRBV12-3/TRBV12-4; abundance: -; CDR3aa: CASSSRAGAGGNEQFF; CDR3nt: TGTGCCAGCAGTTCACGAGCGGGGGCCGGGGGGAATGAGCAGTTCTTC
j_gene: TRBJ1-2; d_gene: -; v_gene: TRBV29-1; abundance: -; CDR3aa: CSVVWGHGYTF; CDR3nt: TGCAGCGTTGTCTGGGGGCATGGCTACACCTTC
j_gene: TRBJ2-7; d_gene: TRBD1; v_gene: TRBV7-9; abundance: -; CDR3aa: CASSSRDRRSYEQYF; CDR3nt: TGTGCCAGCAGCTCCCGGGACAGGCGCTCCTACGAGCAGTACTTC
j_gene: TRBJ2-5; d_gene: -; v_gene: TRBV12-3/TRBV12-4; abundance: -; CDR3aa: CASSFWRGQETQYF; CDR3nt: TGTGCCAGCAGTTTTTGGCGGGGACAAGAGACCCAGTACTTC
j_gene: TRBJ1-1; d_gene: -; v_gene: TRBV12-5; abundance: -; CDR3aa: CASAWDLQEEGTEAFF; CDR3nt: TGTGCTAGTGCCTGGGACCTGCAAGAAGAGGGAACTGAAGCTTTCTTT
j_gene: TRBJ2-2; d_gene: -; v_gene: TRBV6-6; abundance: -; CDR3aa: CASSYSPGTHTGELFF; CDR3nt: TGTGCCAGCAGTTACTCCCCCGGGACTCACACCGGGGAGCTGTTTTTT
j_gene: TRBJ2-1; d_gene: -; v_gene: TRBV5-4; abundance: -; CDR3aa: CASSLERASGDNEQFF; CDR3nt: TGTGCCAGCAGCTTGGAACGGGCATCAGGGGACAATGAGCAGTTCTTC
j_gene: TRBJ2-7; d_gene: TRBD2; v_gene: TRBV20-1; abundance: many; CDR3aa: CSARGLADSYEQYF; CDR3nt: TGCAGTGCTAGAGGGCTAGCGGACTCCTACGAGCAGTACTTC
j_gene: TRBJ1-2; d_gene: -; v_gene: TRBV29-1; abundance: few; CDR3aa: CSVPKAKGYGYTF; CDR3nt: TGCAGCGTCCCCAAGGCCAAGGGCTATGGCTACACCTTC
j_gene: TRBJ1-2; d_gene: -; v_gene: TRBV6-2/TRBV6-3; abundance: few; CDR3aa: CASRPDGGLHYGYTF; CDR3nt: TGTGCCAGCAGGCCCGATGGGGGACTCCACTATGGCTACACCTTC